Below, 27 T cell receptor beta chains from the same sample are listed, as sequenced in a study of cytomegalovirus exposure and HLA in healthy donors. PCR primers comprised 60 Vbeta and 13 Jbeta primers. Using immunoSEQ multiplex PCR, the repertoire was profiled, and TCRdb retains in-frame clones only, with some absent. The data contain approximately 160,000 clones, roughly 78% of them singletons. Sequenced material: PBMCs. These receptors were collected from a woman between 50 and 59 years old in good health and CMV-seropositive.

V usage is TRBV15 and J usage is TRBJ2-1, with TRBD2 as a possible D gene (5 bases). V was cut by 0 bases and J by 5 bases, with 14 bases left in between. Per germline, CDR1 LNHNV and CDR2 YYDKDF (reference sequence). This CDR3 is built from 16 residues. The CDR3 sequence: CATSRDRAVVNNEQFF. The CDR3 nucleotides read TGTGCCACCAGCAGAGATAGAGCGGTTGTCAACAATGAGCAGTTCTTC.

The V and J genes are TRBV9 and TRBJ2-3, with 15 bases fitting TRBD2. CDR3 length equals 17 residues. V was clipped by 4 bases and J by 4 bases; unmatched bases: 7. Germline CDR1 SGDLS, CDR2 YYNGEE. The CDR3: CASSLGLAGGVADTQYF. The DNA of the CDR3 is TGTGCCAGCAGCCTGGGACTAGCGGGGGGTGTTGCAGATACGCAGTATTTT.

This clone has more than one count but fewer than ten. The genes are TRBV11-2 and TRBJ2-7; TRBD2 is a possible D gene (6 bases). From germline, CDR1 is SGHAT and CDR2 FQNNGV. V was cut by 5 bases and J by 3 bases, with 14 bases left in between. This CDR3 comprises 14 residues. DNA of the CDR3: TGTGCCAGCAGCGGGTGGGACTCCGACTACGAGCAGTACTTC. Its protein product is CASSGWDSDYEQYF.

The CDR3 reads CASSFPGEDIQYF. The CDR3 nucleotides read TGTGCCAGCAGCTTCCCAGGGGAAGACATTCAGTACTTC. The chain employs TRBV7-6 and TRBJ2-4, with D maybe TRBD1 (6 bases). Deletions cut 3 bases from V and 8 bases from J, with 11 bases between. Looked up from germline, CDR1 is SGHVS and CDR2 is FNYEAQ. The CDR3 is 13 amino acids.

The chain couples TRBV21-1 to TRBJ1-2. TRBV21-1 is noted as a pseudogene. This CDR3 is built from 13 residues. This CDR3 is CASSKKPNYGYTF. The CDR3 DNA is TGTGCCAGCAGCAAGAAGCCTAACTATGGCTACACCTTC.

This clone has more than one count but fewer than ten. The V and J genes are TRBV10-2 and TRBJ2-7; D might be TRBD2 (6 bases). Germline values: CDR1 WSHSY, CDR2 SAAADI. This CDR3 has 13 amino acids. Trimming cost V 4 bases and J 5 bases, with 12 bases left between them. The DNA for the CDR3 is TGCGCCAGCAGTGGGACCACTAGCAACGAGCAGTACTTC. This gives the protein CASSGTTSNEQYF.

This chain uses TRBV6-5 with TRBJ1-1; 8 bases are a match to TRBD1. CDR1 MNHEY and CDR2 SVGAGI come from the germline V gene. This CDR3 region has 14 residues. J was trimmed by 4 bases and V by 3 bases; bases with no gene match: 4. CDR3 region: CASSYLQGGTEAFF. In nucleotides, the CDR3 is TGTGCCAGCAGTTATTTACAGGGGGGCACTGAAGCTTTCTTT.

This chain uses TRBV7-9 with TRBJ2-7; 9 bases map to TRBD1. Germline V lookup: CDR1 SEHNR, CDR2 FQNEAQ (reference sequence). The CDR3 spans 14 residues. Trimming took 5 bases from V and 4 from J; bases not matched to a gene: 6. Here the CDR3 DNA reads TGTGCCAGCAGCCCCCCGGGACAGGGTTACGAGCAGTACTTC. This translates into CASSPPGQGYEQYF.

J is TRBJ1-1 and V is TRBV6-5, with D possibly being TRBD1 (5 bases). V shed 5 bases and J shed 0 bases, with 13 bases lying between them. Germline V gene data show CDR1 as MNHEY and CDR2 as SVGAGI. The length of the CDR3 is 15 residues. The CDR3, as DNA: TGTGCCAGCAGTCTAAGGACAACCTTGAACACTGAAGCTTTCTTT. Translating it yields CASSLRTTLNTEAFF.

The genes are TRBV19 and TRBJ1-6; possible D gene TRBD1, 6 bases. This CDR3 is built from 16 residues. From germline, CDR1 is LNHDA and CDR2 SQIVND (reference sequence). V lost 9 bases, J lost 0 bases, and 15 bases lay in between. The CDR3 region is CASKGGTYSYNSPLHF. Written as DNA, the CDR3 is TGTGCCAGCAAGGGGGGGACTTACTCCTATAATTCACCCCTCCACTTT.

The genes are TRBV14 and TRBJ2-5, with 10 nucleotides matching TRBD1. In germline, CDR1 is SGHDN, CDR2 FVKESK. The CDR3 is made up of 15 amino acids. The junction had 9 bases not matched to a gene; V was cut back by 2 bases and J by 9 bases. The DNA of the CDR3 is TGTGCCAGCAGCCAACCGGGACAGGGGCCGTGGGCCCAGTACTTC. Translated: CASSQPGQGPWAQYF.

There are a few counts of this clone. The chain uses TRBV2 and TRBJ2-7; D remains ambiguous. V lost 0 bases, J lost 7 bases, and 4 bases lay in between. CDR3 length equals 11 residues. Germline CDR1 SNHLY, CDR2 FYNNEI. The CDR3 loop is CASSEAREQYF. The DNA of the CDR3 is TGTGCCAGCAGTGAAGCTCGGGAGCAGTACTTC.

This chain uses TRBV7-8 with TRBJ2-3; no definite D call. Germline CDR1 is SGHVS and CDR2 is FQNEAQ. Trimming shortened V by 3 bases and J by 0 bases, and 10 bases separated the two germline ends. The CDR3 spans 15 residues. CDR3 DNA sequence: TGTGCCAGCAGCTTGCGGCCCAAAAGCACAGATACGCAGTATTTT. This sequence encodes CASSLRPKSTDTQYF.

This clone was seen a few times. The V call is TRBV2, the J call TRBJ2-3, with D possibly TRBD2 on 5 matching bases. Trimming took off 6 bases at V and 7 bases at J, with 17 bases between the two ends. The CDR3 is 14 amino acids. Germline lookup yields CDR1 SNHLY and CDR2 FYNNEI. This CDR3 is CASSPGEGEHTQYF. The CDR3 DNA reads as TGTGCCAGCAGCCCAGGTGAGGGAGAACATACGCAGTATTTT.

This sequence joins TRBV2 and TRBJ2-7; TRBD1 might be the D (5 bases). Germline V gene data show CDR1 as SNHLY and CDR2 as FYNNEI. The CDR3 is 14 residues long. Trimming cost V 4 bases and J 5 bases, with 15 bases left between them. CDR3: CASSAGRTINEQYF. The CDR3 DNA reads TGTGCCAGCAGTGCTGGAAGGACAATCAACGAGCAGTACTTC.

The chain links TRBV6-4 to TRBJ1-2, with a possible D match to TRBD1 (5 bases). Deletions cut 4 bases from V and 2 bases from J, with 11 bases between. This CDR3 contains 14 residues. Germline V gene sequence: CDR1 MRHNA, CDR2 SNTAGT. The CDR3, as DNA: TGTGCCAGCAGTGTGAATCAGGGAAACTATGGCTACACCTTC. Amino acid sequence: CASSVNQGNYGYTF.

The chain has TRBV19 and TRBJ1-1, with unresolved D. Looked up from germline, CDR1 is LNHDA and CDR2 is SQIVND (reference sequence). Trimming removed 0 bases at V and 6 bases at J, with 8 bases between. CDR3 size: 13 residues. CDR3 protein: CASSIDRLSEAFF. Here the CDR3 DNA reads TGTGCCAGTAGTATAGACCGGTTATCTGAAGCTTTCTTT.

The chain recombines TRBV6-5 with TRBJ1-2; 7 nucleotides agree with TRBD1. The germline V gene encodes CDR1 MNHEY and CDR2 SVGAGI. The CDR3 contains 14 residues. V dropped 6 bases and J dropped 6; count of bases not matched to a gene: 10. The CDR3 nucleotides are TGTGCCAGCAGCTCGGCAGGGGGTTACCATGGCTACACCTTC. This sequence encodes CASSSAGGYHGYTF.

The count of this clone is one. This rearrangement joins TRBV4-1 to TRBJ1-2, with D possibly being TRBD1 (5 bases). This CDR3 spans 16 amino acids. Trimming pared 0 bases from V and 0 bases from J, leaving 11 bases between. CDR1 is MGHRA, CDR2 YSYEKL, per germline. The CDR3 DNA sequence: TGCGCCAGCAGCCAAGACCCCGACAGATCTAACTATGGCTACACCTTC. Amino acid sequence: CASSQDPDRSNYGYTF.

This clone was seen a handful of times. Other DNA sequences in this sample translate to the same CDR3. The rearrangement uses TRBV30 and TRBJ1-1, with D tentatively TRBD1 (5 bases). This CDR3 is 21 amino acids long. The germline V gene encodes CDR1 GTSNPN and CDR2 SVGIG (reference sequence). V lost 5 bases, J lost 3 bases, and 37 bases lay in between. DNA of the CDR3: TGTGCCTGGGAAACCCCGCCCAGGTACGGAGGGGCGCGGACAAAGGACACTGAAGCTTTCTTT. This translates into CAWETPPRYGGARTKDTEAFF.

V gene TRBV19 combines with J gene TRBJ2-5; perhaps TRBD1 as D (6 bases). The closer fit of TRBJ2-7 to the DNA end suggests the J call may be wrong. The CDR3 has 15 amino acids. Germline V CDR1 and CDR2: LNHDA, SQIVND (reference sequence). CDR3 protein: CASSIARLGGYEQYF. In DNA, the CDR3 is TGTGCCAGTAGTATTGCGCGATTAGGGGGCTACGAGCAGTACTTC.

V is TRBV10-2 and J is TRBJ2-7; 9 bases agree with TRBD1. V gave up 10 bases and J gave up 6 bases; unmatched junction bases: 10. The CDR3 has 13 residues. Germline V CDR1 and CDR2: WSHSY, SAAADI. CDR3 sequence (DNA): TGCGCCACCGCTTCGGACAGGGGAGGCGAGCAGTACTTC. Its translation: CATASDRGGEQYF.

This rearrangement joins TRBV27 to TRBJ2-7, with D hard to call. The CDR3 runs 12 residues. V lost 6 bases and J lost 4, with 10 bases in between. From germline, CDR1 is MNHEY and CDR2 SMNVEV (reference sequence). The CDR3 sequence is CASSSDTYEQYF. Here the CDR3 DNA reads TGTGCCAGCAGCTCCGACACTTACGAGCAGTACTTC.

The chain recombines TRBV5-5 with TRBJ1-1; no clear D gene. Trimming left V 0 bases short and J 1 base short, with 13 bases between. The length of the CDR3 is 16 residues. The germline CDR1 and CDR2 sequences are SGHKS and YYEKEE (reference sequence). In DNA form, the CDR3 reads TGTGCCAGCAGCTTGGGGGTGGGCCAGAGGAACACTGAAGCTTTCTTT. Protein product: CASSLGVGQRNTEAFF. Full variable domain (rest looked up from reference TRBV5-5 and TRBJ1-1): DAGVTQSPTHLIKTRGQQVTLRCSPISGHKSVSWYQQVLGQGPQFIFQYYEKEERGRGNFPDRFSARQFPNYSSELNVNALLLGDSALYLCASSLGVGQRNTEAFFGQGTRLTVV.

This clone was observed once. The chain is built from TRBV9 and TRBJ2-2, with D perhaps matching TRBD1 (8 bases). CDR1 is SGDLS, CDR2 YYNGEE, per germline. The CDR3 runs to 15 residues. V lost 2 bases and J 7 bases, leaving 15 bases between the germline ends. DNA of the CDR3: TGTGCCAGCAGCGTCGTGACAGGGGAGGGCGGGGAGCTGTTTTTT. It codes for CASSVVTGEGGELFF. The whole variable domain, filled in from reference TRBV9 and TRBJ2-2, reads DSGVTQTPKHLITATGQRVTLRCSPRSGDLSVYWYQQSLDQGLQFLIQYYNGEERAKGNILERFSAQQFPDLHSELNLSSLELGDSALYFCASSVVTGEGGELFFGEGSRLTVL.

The V call is TRBV29-1, the J call TRBJ2-3; TRBD2 matches at 8 bases. With V trimmed by 8 bases and J by 2 bases, 18 bases remained unmatched. CDR3 length equals 17 residues. Germline V gene lookup returns CDR1 SQVTM and CDR2 ANQGSEA. The CDR3 DNA follows: TGCAGCATCCAGGCGGCTAGCCGGGGGGGGCCCACAGATACGCAGTATTTT. Its translation: CSIQAASRGGPTDTQYF.

This clone was observed a single time. The chain couples TRBV5-4 to TRBJ2-5; 13 bases agree with TRBD2. The CDR3 loop spans 17 amino acids. Germline CDR1 SGHNT, CDR2 YYREEE (reference sequence). Unmatched junction bases numbered 10, after V lost 4 bases and J lost 4 bases. CDR3 sequence reads: CASSTKTSGGAGETQYF. The CDR3 DNA sequence: TGTGCCAGCAGCACAAAAACTAGCGGGGGGGCCGGAGAGACCCAGTACTTC.